Given below is one T cell receptor beta chain in context. Antigen unknown. With 4 bases removed from V and 0 bases from J, the gap between germline ends came to 12 bases. CDR1 is LGHNA, CDR2 YNFKEQ, per germline. The CDR3 is made up of 15 amino acids. This record comes from a study of graft-versus-host responses after intestinal transplantation. Study-level points and caveats: GvH clones surfaced in recipient marrow, some emerging earlier in ileum or blood.

TCRdb keeps only in-frame clones here, not all; method: immunoSEQ multiplex PCR. The sample consists of 70,000 or so clones, under 90% of them appearing once. The starting material was unstimulated CD4+ T cells sorted from spleen or lymph node cells, obtained before transplant. V and J are TRBV4-2 and TRBJ1-2; perhaps TRBD1 as D (5 bases). The sequence derives from a human donor who was the organ donor for an intestinal transplant. The CDR3 loop reads CASSPSRVANYGYTF. The CDR3 nucleotides are TGTGCCAGCAGCCCATCCAGGGTAGCTAACTATGGCTACACCTTC.